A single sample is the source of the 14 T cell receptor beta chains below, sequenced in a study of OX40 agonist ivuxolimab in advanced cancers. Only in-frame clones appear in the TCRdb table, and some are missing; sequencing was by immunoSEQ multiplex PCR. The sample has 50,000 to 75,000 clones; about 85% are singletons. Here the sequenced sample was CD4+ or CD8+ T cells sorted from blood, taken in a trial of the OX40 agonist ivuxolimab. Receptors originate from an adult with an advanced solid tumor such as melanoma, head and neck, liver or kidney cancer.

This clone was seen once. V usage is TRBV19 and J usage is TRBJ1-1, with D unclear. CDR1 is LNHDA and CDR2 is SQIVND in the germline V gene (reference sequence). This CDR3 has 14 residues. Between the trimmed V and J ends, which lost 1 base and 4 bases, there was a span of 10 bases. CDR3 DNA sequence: TGTGCCAGTAGTATAGTGGGCGGGCGCACTGAAGCTTTCTTT. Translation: CASSIVGGRTEAFF.

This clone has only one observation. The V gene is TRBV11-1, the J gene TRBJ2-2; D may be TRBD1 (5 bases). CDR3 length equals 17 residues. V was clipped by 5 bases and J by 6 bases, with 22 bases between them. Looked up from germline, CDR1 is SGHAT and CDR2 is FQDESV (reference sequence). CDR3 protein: CASSDLVLGIGAGELFF. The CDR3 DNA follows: TGTGCCAGCAGCGACCTCGTGCTCGGTATAGGGGCCGGGGAGCTGTTTTTT. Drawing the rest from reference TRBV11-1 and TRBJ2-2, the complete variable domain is EAEVAQSPRYKITEKSQAVAFWCDPISGHATLYWYRQILGQGPELLVQFQDESVVDDSQLPKDRFSAERLKGVDSTLKIQPAELGDSAMYLCASSDLVLGIGAGELFFGEGSRLTVL.

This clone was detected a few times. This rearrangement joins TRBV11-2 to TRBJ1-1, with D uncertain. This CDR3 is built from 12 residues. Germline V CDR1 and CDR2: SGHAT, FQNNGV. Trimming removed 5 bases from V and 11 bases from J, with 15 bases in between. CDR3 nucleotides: TGTGCCAGCAGCCATAGGGTTATGGGGGCTTTCTTT. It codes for CASSHRVMGAFF.

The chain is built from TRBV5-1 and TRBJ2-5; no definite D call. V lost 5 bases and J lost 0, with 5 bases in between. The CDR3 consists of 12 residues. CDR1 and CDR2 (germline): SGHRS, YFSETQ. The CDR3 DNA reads TGCGCCAGCAGACAGCACCAAGAGACCCAGTACTTC. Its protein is CASRQHQETQYF.

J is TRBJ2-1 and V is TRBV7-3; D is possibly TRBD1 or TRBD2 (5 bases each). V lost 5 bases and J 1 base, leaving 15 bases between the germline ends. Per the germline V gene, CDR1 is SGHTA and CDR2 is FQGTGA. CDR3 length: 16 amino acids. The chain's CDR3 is CASSRSRDGSYNEQFF. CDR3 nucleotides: TGTGCCAGCAGCCGCTCCCGGGACGGATCCTACAATGAGCAGTTCTTC.

The CDR3 is CASSPRDSNTGELFF. As DNA, the CDR3 is TGTGCCAGCTCACCAAGGGACAGTAACACCGGGGAGCTGTTTTTT. This chain connects TRBV18 to TRBJ2-2; the match to TRBD1 covers 7 bases. The V gene's germline CDR1 is KGHSH and CDR2 LQKENI. V dropped 2 bases and J dropped 2; count of bases not matched to a gene: 2. The CDR3 sequence is 15 residues long.

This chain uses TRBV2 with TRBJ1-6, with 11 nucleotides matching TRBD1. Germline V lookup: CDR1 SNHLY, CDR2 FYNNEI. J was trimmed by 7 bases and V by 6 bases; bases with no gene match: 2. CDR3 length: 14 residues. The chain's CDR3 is CASRGTGGNSPLHF. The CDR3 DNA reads TGTGCCAGCAGGGGGACAGGGGGGAATTCACCCCTCCACTTT.

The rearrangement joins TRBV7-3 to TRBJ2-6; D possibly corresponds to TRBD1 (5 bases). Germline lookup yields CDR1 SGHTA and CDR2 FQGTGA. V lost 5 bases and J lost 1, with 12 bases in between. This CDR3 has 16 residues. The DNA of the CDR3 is TGTGCCAGCAGCCCCTCACCAGGGTCTGGGGCCAACGTCCTGACTTTC. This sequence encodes CASSPSPGSGANVLTF.

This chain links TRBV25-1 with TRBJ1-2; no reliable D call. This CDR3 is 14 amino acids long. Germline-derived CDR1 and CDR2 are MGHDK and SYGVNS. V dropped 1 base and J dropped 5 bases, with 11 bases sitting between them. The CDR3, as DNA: TGTGCCAGCAGTGAATTTACGCAGCTTTATGGCTACACCTTC. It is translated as CASSEFTQLYGYTF.

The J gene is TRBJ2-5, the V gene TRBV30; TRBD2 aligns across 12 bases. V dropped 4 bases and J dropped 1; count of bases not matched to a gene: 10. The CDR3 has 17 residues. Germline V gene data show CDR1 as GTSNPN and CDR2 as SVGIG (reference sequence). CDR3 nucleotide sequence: TGTGCCTGGATCGCCCTAGCGGGGGGGCACCGCCAAGAGACCCAGTACTTC. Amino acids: CAWIALAGGHRQETQYF.

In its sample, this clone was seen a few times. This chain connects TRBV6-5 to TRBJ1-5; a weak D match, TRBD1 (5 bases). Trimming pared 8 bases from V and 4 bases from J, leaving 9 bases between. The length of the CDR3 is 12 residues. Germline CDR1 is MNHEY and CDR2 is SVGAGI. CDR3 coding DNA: TGTGCCAGCGGGGCTGGAAATCAGCCCCAGCATTTT. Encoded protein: CASGAGNQPQHF.

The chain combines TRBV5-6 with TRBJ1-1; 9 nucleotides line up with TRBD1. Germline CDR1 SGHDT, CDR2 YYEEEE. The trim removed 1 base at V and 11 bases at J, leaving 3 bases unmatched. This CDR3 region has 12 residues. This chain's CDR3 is CASSLWDRAAFF. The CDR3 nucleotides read TGTGCCAGCAGCTTGTGGGACAGGGCGGCTTTCTTT.

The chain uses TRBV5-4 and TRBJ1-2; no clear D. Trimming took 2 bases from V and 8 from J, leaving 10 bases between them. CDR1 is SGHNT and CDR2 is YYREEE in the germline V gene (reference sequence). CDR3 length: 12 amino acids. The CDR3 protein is CASSFGVEGYTF. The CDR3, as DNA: TGTGCCAGCAGCTTCGGGGTGGAAGGCTACACCTTC.

The CDR3 DNA reads TGTGCCAGCAGTCGGGGGGGGGTTACCAATGAGCAGTTCTTC. Translated, it gives CASSRGGVTNEQFF. The chain carries TRBV6-1 and TRBJ2-1; 8 bases match TRBD2. The CDR3 length is 14 residues. CDR1 and CDR2 (germline): MNHNS, SASEGT. J was trimmed by 6 bases and V by 5 bases; bases with no gene match: 6.